These 17 T cell receptor beta chains were all obtained from the same sample, sequenced in a study of identical twins. TCRdb reprocessed the 5' RACE reads with MiXCR, giving one entry per CDR3 protein. The sample contains nearly 900,000 distinct CDR3 sequences, 9% to 15% of which appear only once. The same specimen was also included in a second study, on yellow fever vaccine responses in identical twins.

The specimen sequenced was PBMCs. These receptors originate from a woman younger than 35 in good health.

The sample holds a few counts of this clonotype. The V call is TRBV7-9, the J call TRBJ1-1; no definite D call. The CDR3 extends over 14 amino acids. The V end lost 5 bases, the J end lost 0 bases, and 10 bases lay between the germline ends. Germline CDR1 is SEHNR and CDR2 is FQNEAQ (reference sequence). CDR3 sequence: CASSQPAVNTEAFF. In DNA form, the CDR3 reads TGTGCCAGCAGCCAGCCCGCAGTGAACACTGAAGCTTTCTTT.

This chain links TRBV5-1 with TRBJ2-1; TRBD2 matches 10 bases. The CDR3 loop spans 15 amino acids. With 2 bases clipped from V and 4 bases from J, the junction kept 3 bases outside the gene matches. Looked up from germline, CDR1 is SGHRS and CDR2 is YFSETQ. CDR3 residues: CASSLQREGYNEQFF. DNA for the CDR3: TGCGCCAGCAGCTTACAGCGGGAGGGGTACAATGAGCAGTTCTTC.

This rearrangement joins TRBV4-1 to TRBJ2-3; D could derive from TRBD1 or TRBD2 (6 bases each). In germline, CDR1 is MGHRA, CDR2 YSYEKL. V lost 0 bases and J 1 base, leaving 14 bases between the germline ends. This CDR3 contains 17 residues. CDR3 nucleotide sequence: TGCGCCAGCAGCCAAGATCTAGCGAGGGGGGGCACAGATACGCAGTATTTT. Translation gives CASSQDLARGGTDTQYF.

A remark on this clonotype: The junction departs from the called germline gene at one end, perhaps through a read error. The chain couples TRBV6-4 to TRBJ2-7, with TRBD1 matching over 8 bases. This CDR3 has 18 residues. Germline CDR1 reads MRHNA; CDR2 reads SNTAGT. This CDR3 is CTSCPRQGNLHSSYEQYF. The DNA for the CDR3 is TGTACCAGCTGTCCTCGACAGGGGAATCTTCACAGCTCCTACGAGCAGTACTTC.

This clonotype showed up many times. The chain employs TRBV5-5 and TRBJ2-7, with 11 positions matching TRBD1. The CDR3 extends over 15 amino acids. The ends lost 0 bases at V and 3 bases at J; junction bases unmatched: 2. The germline V gene has CDR1 SGHKS and CDR2 YYEKEE (reference sequence). The CDR3 here is CASSLGDRGVYEQYV. The DNA of the CDR3 is TGTGCCAGCAGCTTGGGGGACAGGGGGGTCTACGAGCAGTACGTC.

This clonotype has more than one count but fewer than ten. The chain recombines TRBV20-1 with TRBJ2-1; 9 nucleotides agree with TRBD2. Trimming removed 4 bases from V and 9 bases from J; junction bases left unmatched: 16. The CDR3 covers 16 residues. The germline CDR1 and CDR2 sequences are DFQATT and SNEGSKA (reference sequence). The DNA of the CDR3 is TGCAGTGCTATCGGACCGACTGAGACTAGCGGAGGTGAGCAGTTCTTC. Residues: CSAIGPTETSGGEQFF.

This clonotype was counted only a few times. The chain couples TRBV14 to TRBJ2-5; TRBD2 matches at 12 bases. CDR3 length: 16 residues. Losses at the gene ends were 3 bases for V and 3 bases for J; bases not matched to a gene: 5. Germline loops: CDR1 SGHDN, CDR2 FVKESK. The CDR3 DNA sequence: TGTGCCAGCAGCCATAGGAGACTAGCGGGAGAAGAGACCCAGTACTTC. This sequence encodes CASSHRRLAGEETQYF.

This clonotype has at least ten counts. The V gene is TRBV7-8, the J gene TRBJ2-5; tentatively, D is TRBD1 (6 bases). Germline CDR1 SGHVS, CDR2 FQNEAQ. The CDR3 has 18 residues. Trimming left V 1 base short and J 0 bases short, with 18 bases between. The chain's CDR3 is CASSLEGRGRRYQETQYF. DNA of the CDR3: TGTGCCAGCAGCTTAGAAGGCAGGGGACGGCGGTACCAAGAGACCCAGTACTTC.

This chain's CDR3 is CASTPGRTGEQPQHF. In DNA form, the CDR3 reads TGTGCCAGCACCCCGGGCAGAACGGGTGAACAGCCCCAGCATTTT. The chain is built from TRBV5-5 and TRBJ1-5; D is uncertain. Germline V CDR1 and CDR2: SGHKS, YYEKEE (reference sequence). The CDR3 is made up of 15 amino acids. Between the trimmed V and J ends, which lost 6 bases and 7 bases, there was a span of 20 bases.

This clonotype came up many times. The rearrangement links TRBV6-5 to TRBJ1-5; perhaps TRBD1 as D (6 bases). The CDR3 totals 14 residues. Per germline, CDR1 MNHEY and CDR2 SVGAGI. The germline V and J ends were trimmed by 3 bases and 8 bases, with 14 bases remaining between them. CDR3 protein: CASSYRGGAEPQHF. CDR3 nucleotides: TGTGCCAGCAGTTATAGGGGGGGCGCGGAGCCCCAGCATTTT.

This chain links TRBV7-9 with TRBJ2-3; 8 bases match TRBD1. The J segment lost 5 bases and the V segment lost 4 bases, leaving 14 bases of the junction unmatched. The length of the CDR3 is 17 residues. Germline CDR1 reads SEHNR; CDR2 reads FQNEAQ (reference sequence). The chain's CDR3 is CASSSRERTGKVDTQYF. The CDR3, as DNA: TGTGCCAGCAGCTCGAGGGAACGGACAGGGAAGGTAGATACGCAGTATTTT.

This clonotype was counted a single time. The gene calls are TRBV20-1 and TRBJ2-7; D is possibly TRBD2 (6 bases). V was shortened by 6 bases and J by 0 bases, with 15 bases between the two germline ends. The CDR3 consists of 14 residues. Germline values: CDR1 DFQATT, CDR2 SNEGSKA (reference sequence). This CDR3 is CSAVLAPSSYEQYF. The CDR3, as DNA: TGCAGTGCCGTTCTAGCGCCTAGCTCCTACGAGCAGTACTTC.

The chain couples TRBV20-1 to TRBJ2-3; 8 nucleotides agree with TRBD1. The germline gives CDR1 DFQATT, CDR2 SNEGSKA (reference sequence). The CDR3 runs to 15 residues. V gave up 0 bases and J gave up 9 bases; unmatched junction bases: 11. The CDR3 protein is CSARDSRQGPGTQYF. CDR3 DNA sequence: TGCAGTGCTAGAGACTCCCGACAGGGGCCGGGCACGCAGTATTTT.

The chain combines TRBV5-1 with TRBJ2-1, with D perhaps matching TRBD1 (6 bases). Germline lookup yields CDR1 SGHRS and CDR2 YFSETQ. V was cut by 5 bases and J by 1 base, with 10 bases left in between. The CDR3 covers 14 residues. As DNA, the CDR3 is TGCGCCAGCAGTATACAGGGATCCTACAATGAGCAGTTCTTC. Encoded protein: CASSIQGSYNEQFF.

The chain combines TRBV18 with TRBJ2-1, with D perhaps matching TRBD2 (5 bases). Germline CDR1 reads KGHSH; CDR2 reads LQKENI. Trimming left V 3 bases short and J 5 bases short, with 17 bases between. This CDR3 is built from 16 residues. CDR3 DNA: TGTGCCAGCTCACCCCTCCAGCGGCCATACGACAATGAGCAGTTCTTC. Its protein is CASSPLQRPYDNEQFF.

The J gene is TRBJ2-5, the V gene TRBV12-3 or TRBV12-4; 7 bases match TRBD1. The CDR3 runs to 15 residues. The V segment lost 5 bases and the J segment 1 base; nucleotides outside the gene matches: 7. CDR3 protein: CASSQQRGLQETQYF. The CDR3 coding sequence is TGTGCCAGCAGTCAACAGAGGGGGCTCCAAGAGACCCAGTACTTC.

In its sample, this clonotype was seen a few times. V is TRBV7-8 and J is TRBJ1-2, with D possibly being TRBD1 (5 bases). The CDR3 spans 13 residues. The germline V gene has CDR1 SGHVS and CDR2 FQNEAQ. V lost 8 bases to trimming and J lost 4 bases, with 14 bases between them. The CDR3 nucleotides are TGTGCCAGCGCCCCCCAGGGCATCTATGGCTACACCTTC. It yields the protein CASAPQGIYGYTF.